What follows are 4 T cell receptor beta chains derived from one specimen sequenced in a study of shared clonotypes between healthy human individuals. The table came from immunoSEQ multiplex PCR; TCRdb's copy has only in-frame clones and leaves some out. The sample gives roughly 2,000,000 clones, about 93% of which show up once; less than 2% is in the top ten. Naive CD8 populations comprised CD45RO-negative cells positively selected for CCR7, excluding terminally differentiated effector memory CD45RA+ cells. The sequenced material came from naive CD8+ T cells from PBMCs. The receptors derive from a man in his late teens or twenties in good health. Some clones in this sample may be carry-over from other donors' samples.

The rearrangement uses TRBV7-9 and TRBJ1-1, with 8 bases fitting TRBD1. V gave up 2 bases and J gave up 0 bases; unmatched junction bases: 5. The CDR3 extends over 16 amino acids. The germline V gene has CDR1 SEHNR and CDR2 FQNEAQ (reference sequence). CDR3 loop: CASSLSGGFMNTEAFF. The CDR3 nucleotides are TGTGCCAGCAGCTTATCAGGGGGCTTTATGAACACTGAAGCTTTCTTT.

The chain has TRBV28 and TRBJ2-7; a weak D match, TRBD2 (5 bases). The CDR3 is made up of 12 amino acids. Germline loops: CDR1 MDHEN, CDR2 SYDVKM. V lost 0 bases and J lost 6, with 6 bases in between. CDR3 DNA sequence: TGTGCCAGCAGTTTATGGAGCGGCGAGCAGTACTTC. This sequence encodes CASSLWSGEQYF. The whole variable domain, filled in from reference TRBV28 and TRBJ2-7, reads DVKVTQSSRYLVKRTGEKVFLECVQDMDHENMFWYRQDPGLGLRLIYFSYDVKMKEKGDIPEGYSVSREKKERFSLILESASTNQTSMYLCASSLWSGEQYFGPGTRLTVT.

The J gene is TRBJ2-7, the V gene TRBV5-4, with 7 bases identical to TRBD1. Germline V lookup: CDR1 SGHNT, CDR2 YYREEE (reference sequence). This CDR3 is built from 18 residues. Losses at the gene ends were 5 bases for V and 0 bases for J; bases not matched to a gene: 17. The chain's CDR3 is CASRQQGKFLTSSYEQYF. The CDR3 bases are TGTGCCAGCAGGCAACAGGGGAAATTTCTAACGAGCTCCTACGAGCAGTACTTC.

This chain joins TRBV28 and TRBJ2-3; 8 bases are a match to TRBD2. Unmatched junction bases numbered 15, after V lost 7 bases and J lost 6 bases. The CDR3 length is 16 residues. Per the germline V gene, CDR1 is MDHEN and CDR2 is SYDVKM. The CDR3 DNA reads as TGTGCCAGCACCTTTCTATCGGGGGGGCGGGTGGATACGCAGTATTTT. Protein product: CASTFLSGGRVDTQYF.